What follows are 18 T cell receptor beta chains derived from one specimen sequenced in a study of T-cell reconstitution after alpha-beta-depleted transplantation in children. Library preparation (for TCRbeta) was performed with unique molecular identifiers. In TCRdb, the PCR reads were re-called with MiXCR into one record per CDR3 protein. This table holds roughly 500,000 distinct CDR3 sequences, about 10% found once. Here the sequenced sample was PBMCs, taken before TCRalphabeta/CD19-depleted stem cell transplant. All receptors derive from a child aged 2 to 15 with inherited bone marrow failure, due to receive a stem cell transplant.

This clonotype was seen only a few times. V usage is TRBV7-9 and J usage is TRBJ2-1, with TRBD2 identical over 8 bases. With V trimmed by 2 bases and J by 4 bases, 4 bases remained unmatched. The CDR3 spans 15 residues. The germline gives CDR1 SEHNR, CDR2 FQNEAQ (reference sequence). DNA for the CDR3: TGTGCCAGCAGCTTAACCGGGACTAGATACAATGAGCAGTTCTTC. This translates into CASSLTGTRYNEQFF.

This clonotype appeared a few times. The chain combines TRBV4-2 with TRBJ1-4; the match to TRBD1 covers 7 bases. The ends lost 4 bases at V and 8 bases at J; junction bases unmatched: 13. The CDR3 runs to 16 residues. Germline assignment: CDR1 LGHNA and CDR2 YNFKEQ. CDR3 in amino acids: CASSPEHSQGVEKLFF. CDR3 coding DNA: TGTGCCAGCAGCCCAGAGCACAGCCAGGGGGTAGAAAAACTGTTTTTT.

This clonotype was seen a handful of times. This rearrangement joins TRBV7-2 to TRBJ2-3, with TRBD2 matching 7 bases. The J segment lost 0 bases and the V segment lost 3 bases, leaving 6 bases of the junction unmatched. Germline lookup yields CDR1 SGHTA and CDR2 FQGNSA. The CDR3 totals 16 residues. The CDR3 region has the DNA TGTGCCAGCAGCTTCCAGCGGGGCCAGAGCACAGATACGCAGTATTTT. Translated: CASSFQRGQSTDTQYF. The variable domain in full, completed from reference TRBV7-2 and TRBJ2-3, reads GAGVSQSPSNKVTEKGKDVELRCDPISGHTALYWYRQSLGQGLEFLIYFQGNSAPDKSGLPSDRFSAERTGGSVSTLTIQRTQQEDSAVYLCASSFQRGQSTDTQYFGPGTRLTVL.

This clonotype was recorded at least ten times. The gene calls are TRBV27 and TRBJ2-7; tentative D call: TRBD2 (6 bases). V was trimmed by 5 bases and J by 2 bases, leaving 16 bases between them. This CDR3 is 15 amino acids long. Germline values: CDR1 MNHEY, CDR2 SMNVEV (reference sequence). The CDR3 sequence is CASSPLDSGTYEQYF. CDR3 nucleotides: TGTGCCAGCAGTCCCCTAGATAGCGGTACCTACGAGCAGTACTTC.

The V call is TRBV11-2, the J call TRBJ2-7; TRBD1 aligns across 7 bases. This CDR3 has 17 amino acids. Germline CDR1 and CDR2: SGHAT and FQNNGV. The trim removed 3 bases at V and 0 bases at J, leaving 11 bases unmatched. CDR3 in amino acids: CASSLASGQSFSYEQYF. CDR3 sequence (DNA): TGTGCCAGCAGCTTGGCCTCGGGACAGTCCTTCTCCTACGAGCAGTACTTC.

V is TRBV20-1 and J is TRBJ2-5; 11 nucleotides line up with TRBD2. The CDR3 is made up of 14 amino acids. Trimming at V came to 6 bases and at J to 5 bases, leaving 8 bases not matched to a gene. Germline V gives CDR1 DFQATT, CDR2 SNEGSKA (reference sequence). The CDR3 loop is CSAPLAGGGETQYF. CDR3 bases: TGCAGTGCACCGCTAGCGGGAGGAGGGGAGACCCAGTACTTC.

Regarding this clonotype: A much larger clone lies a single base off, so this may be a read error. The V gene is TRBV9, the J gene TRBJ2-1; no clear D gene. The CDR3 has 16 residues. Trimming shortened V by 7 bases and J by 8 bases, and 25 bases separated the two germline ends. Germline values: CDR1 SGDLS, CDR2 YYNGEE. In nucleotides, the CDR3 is TGTGCCAGCGCTCGCAATGGTTATGTGGGAACCGATGAGCAGTTCTTC. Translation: CASARNGYVGTDEQFF.

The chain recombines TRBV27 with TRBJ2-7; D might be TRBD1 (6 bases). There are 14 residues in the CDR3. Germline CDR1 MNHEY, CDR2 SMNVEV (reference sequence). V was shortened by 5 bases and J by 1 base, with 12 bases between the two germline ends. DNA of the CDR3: TGTGCCAGCAGTACTAAGACAGGTTCCTACGAGCAGTACTTC. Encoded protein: CASSTKTGSYEQYF.

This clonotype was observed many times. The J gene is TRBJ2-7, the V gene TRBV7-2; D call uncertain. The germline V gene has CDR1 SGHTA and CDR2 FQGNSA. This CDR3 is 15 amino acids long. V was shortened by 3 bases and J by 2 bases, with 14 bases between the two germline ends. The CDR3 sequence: CASSFVATPTYEQYF. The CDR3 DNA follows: TGTGCCAGCAGCTTTGTCGCGACACCCACCTACGAGCAGTACTTC. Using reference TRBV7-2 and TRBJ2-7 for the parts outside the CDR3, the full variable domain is GAGVSQSPSNKVTEKGKDVELRCDPISGHTALYWYRQSLGQGLEFLIYFQGNSAPDKSGLPSDRFSAERTGGSVSTLTIQRTQQEDSAVYLCASSFVATPTYEQYFGPGTRLTVT.

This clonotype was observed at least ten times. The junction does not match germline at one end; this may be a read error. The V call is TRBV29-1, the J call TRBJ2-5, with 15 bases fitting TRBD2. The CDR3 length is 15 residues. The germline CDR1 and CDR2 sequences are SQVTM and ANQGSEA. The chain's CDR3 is CSVEGLAGGQETQYF. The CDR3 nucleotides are TGCAGCGTGGAAGGACTAGCGGGAGGGCAAGAGACCCAGTACTTC. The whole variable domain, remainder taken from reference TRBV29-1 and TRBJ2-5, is SAVISQKPSRDICQRGTSLTIQCQVDSQVTMMFWYRQQPGQSLTLIATANQGSEATYESGFVIDKFPISRPNLTFSTLTVSNMSPEDSSIYLCSVEGLAGGQETQYFGPGTRLLVL.

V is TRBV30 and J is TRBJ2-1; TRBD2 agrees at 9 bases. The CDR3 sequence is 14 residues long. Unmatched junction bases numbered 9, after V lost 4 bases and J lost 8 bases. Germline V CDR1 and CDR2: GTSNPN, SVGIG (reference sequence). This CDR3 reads CAWTTGAGGHEQFF. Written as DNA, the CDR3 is TGTGCCTGGACGACGGGAGCGGGAGGTCATGAGCAGTTCTTC.

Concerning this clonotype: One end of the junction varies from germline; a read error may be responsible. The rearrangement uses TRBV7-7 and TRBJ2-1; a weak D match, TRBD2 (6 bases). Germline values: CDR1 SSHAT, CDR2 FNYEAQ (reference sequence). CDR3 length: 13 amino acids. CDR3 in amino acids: CASSTREYNEQFF. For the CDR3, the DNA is TGTGCTAGCAGCACCCGGGAGTACAATGAGCAGTTCTTC.

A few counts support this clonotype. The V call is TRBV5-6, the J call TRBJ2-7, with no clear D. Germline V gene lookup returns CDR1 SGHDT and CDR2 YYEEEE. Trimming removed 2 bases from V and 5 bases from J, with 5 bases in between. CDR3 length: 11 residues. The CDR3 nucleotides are TGTGCCAGCAGCTTTATGAACGAGCAGTACTTC. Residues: CASSFMNEQYF.

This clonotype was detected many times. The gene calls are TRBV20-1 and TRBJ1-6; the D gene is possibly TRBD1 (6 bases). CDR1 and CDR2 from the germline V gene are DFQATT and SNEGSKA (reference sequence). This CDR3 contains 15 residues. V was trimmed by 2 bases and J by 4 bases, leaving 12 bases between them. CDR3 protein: CSARYGGRYNSPLHF. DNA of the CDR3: TGCAGTGCTAGATACGGGGGCCGATATAATTCACCCCTCCACTTT.

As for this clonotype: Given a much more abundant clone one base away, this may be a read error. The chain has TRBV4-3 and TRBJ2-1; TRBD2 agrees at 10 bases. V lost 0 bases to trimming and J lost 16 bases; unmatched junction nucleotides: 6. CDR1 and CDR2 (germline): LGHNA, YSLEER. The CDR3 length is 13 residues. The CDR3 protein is CASSQDSGRHHFF. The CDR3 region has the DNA TGCGCCAGCAGCCAAGATAGCGGGAGGCACCACTTCTTC.

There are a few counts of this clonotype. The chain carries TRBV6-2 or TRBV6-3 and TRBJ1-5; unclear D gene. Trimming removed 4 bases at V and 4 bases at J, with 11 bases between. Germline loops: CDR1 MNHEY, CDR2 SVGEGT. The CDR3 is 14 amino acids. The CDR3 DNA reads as TGTGCCAGCAGTTTTCACAGACCAAATCAGCCCCAGCATTTT. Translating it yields CASSFHRPNQPQHF.

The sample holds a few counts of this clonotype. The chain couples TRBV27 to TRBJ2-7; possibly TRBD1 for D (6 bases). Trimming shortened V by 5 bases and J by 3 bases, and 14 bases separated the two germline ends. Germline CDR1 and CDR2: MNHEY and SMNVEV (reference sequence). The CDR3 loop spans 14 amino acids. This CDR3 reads CASSRTGSRYEQYF. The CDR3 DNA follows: TGTGCCAGCAGTCGTACAGGGTCCCGCTACGAGCAGTACTTC.

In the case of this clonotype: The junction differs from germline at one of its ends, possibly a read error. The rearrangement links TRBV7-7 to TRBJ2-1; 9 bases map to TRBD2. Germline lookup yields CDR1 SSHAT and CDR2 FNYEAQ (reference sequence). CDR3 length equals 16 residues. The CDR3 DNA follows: TGTGCTAGCAGCCCCGGGGCGACTAGCGGCTACAATGAGCAGTTCTTC. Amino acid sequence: CASSPGATSGYNEQFF.